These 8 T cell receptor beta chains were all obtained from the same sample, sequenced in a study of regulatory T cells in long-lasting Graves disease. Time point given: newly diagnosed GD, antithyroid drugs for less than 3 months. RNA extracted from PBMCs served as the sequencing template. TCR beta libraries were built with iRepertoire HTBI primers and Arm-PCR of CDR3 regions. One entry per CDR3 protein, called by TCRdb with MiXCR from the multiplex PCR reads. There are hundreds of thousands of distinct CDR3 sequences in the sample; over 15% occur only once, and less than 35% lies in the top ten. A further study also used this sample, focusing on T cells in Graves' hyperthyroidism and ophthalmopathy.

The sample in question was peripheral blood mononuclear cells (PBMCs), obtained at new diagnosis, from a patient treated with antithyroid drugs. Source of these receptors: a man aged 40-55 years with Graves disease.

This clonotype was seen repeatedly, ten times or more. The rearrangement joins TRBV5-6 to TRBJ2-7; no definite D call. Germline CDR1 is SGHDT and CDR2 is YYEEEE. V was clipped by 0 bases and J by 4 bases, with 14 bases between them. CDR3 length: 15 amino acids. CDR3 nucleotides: TGTGCCAGCAGCTTGGGATATACAAGCCAATACGAGCAGTACTTC. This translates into CASSLGYTSQYEQYF.

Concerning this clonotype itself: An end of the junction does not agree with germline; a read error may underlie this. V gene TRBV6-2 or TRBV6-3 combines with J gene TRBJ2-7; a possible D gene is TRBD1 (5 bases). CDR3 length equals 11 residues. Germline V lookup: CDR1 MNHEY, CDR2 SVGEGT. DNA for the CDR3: TGTGTCAGCAGCTATTTGACAGCTCAGTACTTC. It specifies CVSSYLTAQYF.

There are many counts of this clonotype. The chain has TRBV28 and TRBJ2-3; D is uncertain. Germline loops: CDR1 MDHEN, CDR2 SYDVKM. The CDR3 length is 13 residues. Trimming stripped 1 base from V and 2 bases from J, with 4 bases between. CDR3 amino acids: CASSLSDTDTQYF. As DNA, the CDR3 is TGTGCCAGCAGTTTATCAGACACAGATACGCAGTATTTT.

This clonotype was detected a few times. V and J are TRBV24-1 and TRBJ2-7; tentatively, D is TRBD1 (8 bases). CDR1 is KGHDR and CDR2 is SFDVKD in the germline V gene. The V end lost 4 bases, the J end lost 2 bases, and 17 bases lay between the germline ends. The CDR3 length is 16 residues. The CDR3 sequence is CATSERGGQDTYEQYF. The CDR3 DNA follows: TGTGCCACCAGTGAAAGGGGGGGACAGGACACCTACGAGCAGTACTTC.

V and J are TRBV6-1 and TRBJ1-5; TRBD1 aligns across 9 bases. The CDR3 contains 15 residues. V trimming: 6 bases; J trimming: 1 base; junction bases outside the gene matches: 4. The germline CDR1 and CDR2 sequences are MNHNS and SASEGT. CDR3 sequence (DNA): TGTGCCAGCAGGCAAACAGGGGGCAGCAATCAGCCCCAGCATTTT. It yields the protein CASRQTGGSNQPQHF.

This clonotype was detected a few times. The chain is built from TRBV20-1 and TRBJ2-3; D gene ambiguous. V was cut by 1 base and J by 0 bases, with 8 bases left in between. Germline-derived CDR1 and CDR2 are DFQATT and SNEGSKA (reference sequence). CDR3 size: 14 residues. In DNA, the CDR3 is TGCAGTGCTAGAGTTGGGTCTAGCACAGATACGCAGTATTTT. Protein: CSARVGSSTDTQYF.

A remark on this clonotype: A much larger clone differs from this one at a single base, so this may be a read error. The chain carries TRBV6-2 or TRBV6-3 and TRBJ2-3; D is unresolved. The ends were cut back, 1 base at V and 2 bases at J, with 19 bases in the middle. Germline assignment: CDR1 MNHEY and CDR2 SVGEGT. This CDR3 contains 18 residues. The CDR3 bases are TGTGCCAGCAGTTACTTCCAGGCCTCAGTTTTTATCACAGATACGCAGTATTTT. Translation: CASSYFQASVFITDTQYF.

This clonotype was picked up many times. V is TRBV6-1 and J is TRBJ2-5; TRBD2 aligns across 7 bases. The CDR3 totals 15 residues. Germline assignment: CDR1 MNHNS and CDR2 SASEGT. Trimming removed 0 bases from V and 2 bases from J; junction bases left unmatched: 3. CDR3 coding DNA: TGTGCCAGCAGTGAAGCTGGGGGGGGGCAAGAGACCCAGTACTTC. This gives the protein CASSEAGGGQETQYF.